The 14 T cell receptor beta chains below come from one sample, sequenced in a study of blood T cell repertoires in COVID-19. Clones were sequenced by immunoSEQ multiplex PCR, and TCRdb holds only the in-frame ones, with some missing. Of hundreds of thousands of clones listed, around 89% were seen once; the top ten hold 4% to 4.5%. Input material: peripheral blood. The receptors shown here come from a woman in her thirties with acute or convalescent COVID-19.

The chain recombines TRBV7-9 with TRBJ1-2, with D hard to call. V was pared by 4 bases and J by 4 bases, with 7 bases between. The CDR3 runs to 12 residues. Germline V CDR1 and CDR2: SEHNR, FQNEAQ (reference sequence). Written as DNA, the CDR3 is TGTGCCAGCAGCTCCGACACCTATGGCTACACCTTC. Amino acid sequence: CASSSDTYGYTF.

The rearrangement uses TRBV6-5 and TRBJ2-5, with D maybe TRBD1 (6 bases). Between the trimmed V and J ends, which lost 6 bases and 5 bases, there was a span of 10 bases. CDR1 and CDR2 (germline): MNHEY, SVGAGI. The CDR3 loop spans 12 amino acids. CDR3 coding DNA: TGTGCCAGCAGCAGGGGTAGGGAGACCCAGTACTTC. Translating it yields CASSRGRETQYF.

The chain is built from TRBV7-3 and TRBJ1-2; 7 nucleotides agree with TRBD1. This CDR3 is built from 14 residues. In germline, CDR1 is SGHTA, CDR2 FQGTGA. With 5 bases clipped from V and 8 bases from J, the junction kept 11 bases outside the gene matches. In DNA, the CDR3 is TGTGCCAGCAGCCCCGCCGGGACAGATCTCGGCTACACCTTC. The encoded protein is CASSPAGTDLGYTF.

The V gene is TRBV4-1, the J gene TRBJ1-3, with a tentative D call TRBD1 (6 bases). The V and J ends lost 10 bases and 3 bases respectively, with 22 bases between them. The CDR3 loop spans 16 amino acids. Per the germline V gene, CDR1 is MGHRA and CDR2 is YSYEKL. The CDR3 region has the DNA TGCGCCACTAGGGAGCTTGGGGGCAATCGTGGAAACACCATATATTTT. Its protein product is CATRELGGNRGNTIYF.

J is TRBJ1-6 and V is TRBV2, with 9 bases that match TRBD1. Unmatched junction bases numbered 4, after V lost 6 bases and J lost 10 bases. The CDR3 spans 13 residues. CDR1 SNHLY and CDR2 FYNNEI come from the germline V gene. CDR3 protein: CASSGTGKSPLHF. CDR3 coding DNA: TGTGCCAGCAGCGGGACAGGGAAATCACCCCTCCACTTT.

This clone was detected a few times. The chain carries TRBV4-1 and TRBJ1-5, with 7 bases aligning to TRBD1. V gave up 4 bases and J gave up 3 bases; unmatched junction bases: 9. The germline V gene has CDR1 MGHRA and CDR2 YSYEKL. The CDR3 totals 16 residues. CDR3 DNA sequence: TGCGCCAGCAGCCCGCACGTCGACAGGGTCAATCAGCCCCAGCATTTT. It yields the protein CASSPHVDRVNQPQHF.

Only one count was recorded for this clone. The chain is built from TRBV4-1 and TRBJ2-5, with TRBD2 matching 11 bases. The CDR3 length is 16 residues. Trimming at V came to 4 bases and at J to 5 bases, leaving 9 bases not matched to a gene. CDR1 MGHRA and CDR2 YSYEKL come from the germline V gene. Written as DNA, the CDR3 is TGCGCCAGCAGCCGAATAGCGGGGGGGCATTGGGAGACCCAGTACTTC. This gives the protein CASSRIAGGHWETQYF.

This chain connects TRBV11-2 to TRBJ1-3, with TRBD1 matching over 10 bases. The CDR3 covers 15 residues. Trimming at V came to 2 bases and at J to 7 bases, leaving 5 bases not matched to a gene. CDR1 and CDR2 (germline): SGHAT, FQNNGV. The chain's CDR3 is CASSLTGQGVNTIYF. CDR3 coding DNA: TGTGCCAGCAGCTTAACAGGACAGGGGGTCAACACCATATATTTT.

The genes are TRBV3-1 (or the pseudogene TRBV3-2) and TRBJ1-5; 8 nucleotides align to TRBD1. Trimming took 1 base from V and 3 from J; bases not matched to a gene: 2. CDR3 size: 15 residues. CDR1 is LGHDT, CDR2 YNNKEL, per germline (reference sequence). CDR3 DNA: TGTGCCAGCAGCCAAGGGACAGGGTTCAATCAGCCCCAGCATTTT. Translating it yields CASSQGTGFNQPQHF.

CDR3 in DNA: TGTGCCAGCTCCCCCGACCAATGGACGGGGACTGAAGCTTTCTTT. It specifies CASSPDQWTGTEAFF. This chain joins TRBV18 and TRBJ1-1; D ambiguous. Germline V CDR1 and CDR2: KGHSH, LQKENI. Deletions cut 6 bases from V and 5 bases from J, with 19 bases between. The CDR3 is 15 amino acids.

The chain couples TRBV11-2 to TRBJ2-1, with 8 bases that match TRBD1. The CDR3 is made up of 19 amino acids. V dropped 5 bases and J dropped 1; count of bases not matched to a gene: 16. The germline V gene encodes CDR1 SGHAT and CDR2 FQNNGV. The chain's CDR3 is CASSPLSGQGARSYNEQFF. The CDR3 nucleotides are TGTGCCAGCAGCCCACTTAGTGGGCAGGGGGCTCGATCCTACAATGAGCAGTTCTTC.

The chain combines TRBV6-5 with TRBJ2-1, with TRBD1 matching over 9 bases. This CDR3 has 15 residues. The germline gives CDR1 MNHEY, CDR2 SVGAGI. With 5 bases clipped from V and 7 bases from J, the junction kept 9 bases outside the gene matches. The CDR3 loop is CASSQGQGMGNEQFF. CDR3 DNA: TGTGCCAGCAGTCAGGGACAGGGTATGGGGAATGAGCAGTTCTTC.

J is TRBJ2-5 and V is TRBV7-9, with D perhaps matching TRBD2 (5 bases). Germline V gives CDR1 SEHNR, CDR2 FQNEAQ (reference sequence). Trimming removed 5 bases from V and 1 base from J, with 11 bases in between. This CDR3 contains 14 residues. CDR3 sequence reads: CASSPEGLQETQYF. CDR3 nucleotide sequence: TGTGCCAGCAGCCCCGAGGGCCTCCAAGAGACCCAGTACTTC.

This chain connects TRBV6-5 to TRBJ1-1; TRBD1 might be the D (5 bases). The germline gives CDR1 MNHEY, CDR2 SVGAGI. The germline V and J ends were trimmed by 6 bases and 2 bases, with 13 bases remaining between them. This CDR3 is built from 14 residues. CDR3 sequence (DNA): TGTGCCAGCAGCACCACCACAGGAAACACTGAAGCTTTCTTT. Translation gives CASSTTTGNTEAFF.